This T cell receptor (beta chain) was documented in a study of neurological immune-mediated disorders. TCRdb called the 5' RACE reads again in MiXCR, with one record for every CDR3 protein. The sample lists 75,000 to 90,000 distinct CDR3 sequences; 9% to 12% were seen once. This clonotype has ten or more counts. The sample consisted of PBMCs. This sequence was found in a middle-aged man in good health.

The CDR3 bases are TGTGCCGGCGCCCGGTACAATGAGCAGTTCTTC. Its protein product is CAGARYNEQFF. The rearrangement uses TRBV6-1 and TRBJ2-1; D gene unclear. Looked up from germline, CDR1 is MNHNS and CDR2 is SASEGT. This CDR3 comprises 11 residues. Trimming took 11 bases from V and 4 from J, leaving 9 bases between them.